This record looks at one T cell receptor (beta chain) sequence and its context. Per the original data handling: Counts of nucleated cells, estimated from reference gene primer amplification, were obtained. The method was immunoSEQ multiplex PCR; TCRdb's version includes in-frame clones alone and lacks a portion of them. V, J and clone size derive from that table, while D and trimming were established from the DNA sequence. This sample has approximately 150,000 clones, with roughly 90% found just once. The length of the CDR3 is 15 residues. CDR1 is GTSNPN, CDR2 SVGIG, per germline (reference sequence). With 3 bases removed from V and 0 bases from J, the gap between germline ends came to 12 bases. The data belong to a study of blood T cell repertoires in COVID-19. Study details: Samples came from the United States, Italy and Spain, spanning acute and convalescent COVID-19.

This TCR derives from a woman aged 60 to 75 who had recovered from COVID-19. What was sequenced was peripheral blood. The chain uses TRBV30 and TRBJ2-1, with a tentative D call TRBD2 (6 bases). The CDR3 DNA follows: TGTGCCTGGAGCGGGGACTTCAGCTCCTACAATGAGCAGTTCTTC. It translates to CAWSGDFSSYNEQFF.